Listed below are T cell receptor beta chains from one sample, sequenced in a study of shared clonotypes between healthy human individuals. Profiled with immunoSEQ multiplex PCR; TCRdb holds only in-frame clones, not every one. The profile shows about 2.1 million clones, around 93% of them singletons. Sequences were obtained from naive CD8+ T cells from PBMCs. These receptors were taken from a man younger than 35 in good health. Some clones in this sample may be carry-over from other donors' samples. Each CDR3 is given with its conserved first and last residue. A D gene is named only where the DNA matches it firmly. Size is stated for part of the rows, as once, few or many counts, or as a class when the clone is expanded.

CDR3nt: TGTGCCAGCAGTTTATGGCAGGGGGCTATCAAAAACATTCAGTACTTC
CDR3aa: CASSLWQGAIKNIQYF
j_gene: TRBJ2-4
abundance: .
d_gene: TRBD1
v_gene: TRBV28

CDR3nt: TGTGCCGATCGGACAGGAGGAGCTGAAGCTTTCTTT
CDR3aa: CADRTGGAEAFF
j_gene: TRBJ1-1
abundance: once
d_gene: TRBD1
v_gene: TRBV2

CDR3nt: TGCGCCAGCAGCCAAGACCAGACTCTCGCGAACACCGGGGAGCTGTTTTTT
CDR3aa: CASSQDQTLANTGELFF
j_gene: TRBJ2-2
abundance: .
d_gene: .
v_gene: TRBV4-1

CDR3nt: TGTGCCAGCAGTTTGGGGCGGACGGGGGTAGAAGCTTTCTTT
CDR3aa: CASSLGRTGVEAFF
j_gene: TRBJ1-1
abundance: .
d_gene: .
v_gene: TRBV28

CDR3nt: TGTGCCAGTAGTCCCATGGACAGGGGTGTTCAGCCCCAGCATTTT
CDR3aa: CASSPMDRGVQPQHF
j_gene: TRBJ1-5
abundance: once
d_gene: TRBD1
v_gene: TRBV19

CDR3nt: TGTGCCAGCAGCGCTGCACAGGCCGCCGGGGAGCTGTTTTTT
CDR3aa: CASSAAQAAGELFF
j_gene: TRBJ2-2
abundance: .
d_gene: .
v_gene: TRBV7-9

CDR3nt: TGTGCCAGCAGATTCGACTCTCCCCGGGTACAAGAGACCCAGTACTTC
CDR3aa: CASRFDSPRVQETQYF
j_gene: TRBJ2-5
abundance: .
d_gene: .
v_gene: TRBV2

CDR3nt: TGTGCCAGCCAGACAGAGGCCTACGAGCAGTACTTC
CDR3aa: CASQTEAYEQYF
j_gene: TRBJ2-7
abundance: .
d_gene: .
v_gene: TRBV28

CDR3nt: TGCAGCGTTGGTAGGGACATAGAATCCTACGAGCAGTACTTC
CDR3aa: CSVGRDIESYEQYF
j_gene: TRBJ2-7
abundance: .
d_gene: .
v_gene: TRBV29-1

CDR3nt: TGTGCCAGCTCTAAGGGACAGTCCTACGAGCAGTACTTC
CDR3aa: CASSKGQSYEQYF
j_gene: TRBJ2-7
abundance: once
d_gene: TRBD1
v_gene: TRBV28

CDR3nt: TGTGCCAGTAGTATTCCGGGACCCGGCAATCAGCCCCAGCATTTT
CDR3aa: CASSIPGPGNQPQHF
j_gene: TRBJ1-5
abundance: .
d_gene: .
v_gene: TRBV19

CDR3nt: TGTGCCAGCAGTTTTCGGGGTTATAGCAATCAGCCCCAGCATTTT
CDR3aa: CASSFRGYSNQPQHF
j_gene: TRBJ1-5
abundance: .
d_gene: .
v_gene: TRBV28

CDR3nt: TGTGCCAGCAGTGCAGACAGGGTGGATCTCTACGAGCAGTACTTC
CDR3aa: CASSADRVDLYEQYF
j_gene: TRBJ2-7
abundance: once
d_gene: TRBD1
v_gene: TRBV2

CDR3nt: TGCGCCAGCAGCCACCTTTTAGCGGGGGGATACACCGGGGAGCTGTTTTTT
CDR3aa: CASSHLLAGGYTGELFF
j_gene: TRBJ2-2
abundance: .
d_gene: TRBD2
v_gene: TRBV4-1